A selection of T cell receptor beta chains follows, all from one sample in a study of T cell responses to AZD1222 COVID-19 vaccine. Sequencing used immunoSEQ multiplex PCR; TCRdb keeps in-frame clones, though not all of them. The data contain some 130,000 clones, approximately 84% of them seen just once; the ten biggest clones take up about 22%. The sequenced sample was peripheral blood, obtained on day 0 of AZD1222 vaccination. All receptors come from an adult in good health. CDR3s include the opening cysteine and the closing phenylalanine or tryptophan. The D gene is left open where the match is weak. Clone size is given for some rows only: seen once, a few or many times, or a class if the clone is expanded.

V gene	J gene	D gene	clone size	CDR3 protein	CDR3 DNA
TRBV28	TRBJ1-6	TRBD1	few	CASSTRQGVNSPLHF	TGTGCCAGCAGTACCCGACAGGGTGTGAATTCACCCCTCCACTTT
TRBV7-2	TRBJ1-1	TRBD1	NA	CASSFDRGKVGTEAFF	TGTGCCAGCAGCTTTGACAGGGGGAAAGTAGGGACTGAAGCTTTCTTT
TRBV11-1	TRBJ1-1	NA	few	CASKRTPNTEAFF	TGTGCCAGCAAAAGGACACCGAACACTGAAGCTTTCTTT
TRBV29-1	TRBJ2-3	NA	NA	CSVESWARYF	TGCAGCGTTGAAAGTTGGGCGAGGTATTTT
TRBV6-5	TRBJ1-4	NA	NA	CASSYSRPPTREKLFF	TGTGCCAGCAGTTACTCTAGGCCACCGACTAGGGAAAAACTGTTTTTT
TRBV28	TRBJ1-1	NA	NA	CASSFGPSAFF	TGTGCCAGCAGTTTCGGCCCCTCAGCTTTCTTT
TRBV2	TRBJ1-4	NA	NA	CASINNRVNEKLFF	TGTGCCAGCATTAATAACAGGGTGAATGAAAAACTGTTTTTT
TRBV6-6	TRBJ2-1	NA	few	CASRPGSKGVDEQFF	TGTGCCAGCAGACCAGGGTCTAAGGGAGTCGATGAGCAGTTCTTC
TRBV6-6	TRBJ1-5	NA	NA	CASSPVYSNQPQHF	TGTGCCAGCAGTCCAGTCTACAGCAATCAGCCCCAGCATTTT
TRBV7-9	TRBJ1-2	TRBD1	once	CASSLGRGTGNYGYTF	TGTGCCAGCAGCTTAGGAAGAGGGACAGGGAACTATGGCTACACCTTC
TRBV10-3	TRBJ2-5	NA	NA	CAISEDIQETQYF	TGTGCCATCAGTGAGGATATACAAGAGACCCAGTACTTC
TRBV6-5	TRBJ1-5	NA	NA	CASSFTKDQPQHF	TGTGCCAGCAGTTTCACCAAAGATCAGCCCCAGCATTTT
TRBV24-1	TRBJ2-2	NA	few	CATQTGSDTGELFF	TGTGCCACTCAGACAGGCTCTGACACCGGGGAGCTGTTTTTT
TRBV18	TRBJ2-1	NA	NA	CASSPLWAGNNEQFF	TGTGCCAGCTCACCCTTATGGGCGGGTAACAATGAGCAGTTCTTC
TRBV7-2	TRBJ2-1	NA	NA	CASSLGMGVNEQFF	TGTGCCAGCAGCTTAGGAATGGGAGTCAATGAGCAGTTCTTC
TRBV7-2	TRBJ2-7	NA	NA	CASSFGSAYEQYF	TGTGCCAGCAGCTTCGGGTCAGCTTACGAGCAGTACTTC
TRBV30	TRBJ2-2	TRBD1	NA	CAWKGTGVTGELFF	TGTGCCTGGAAGGGGACAGGGGTTACCGGGGAGCTGTTTTTT
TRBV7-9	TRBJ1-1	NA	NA	CASSLGQTMNTEAFF	TGTGCCAGCAGCTTAGGACAGACGATGAACACTGAAGCTTTCTTT
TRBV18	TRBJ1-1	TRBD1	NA	CASSPTGGTEAFF	TGTGCCAGCTCACCGACAGGGGGCACTGAAGCTTTCTTT
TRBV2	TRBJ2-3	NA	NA	CASRDLSTDTQYF	TGTGCCAGCAGGGACCTTAGCACAGATACGCAGTATTTT
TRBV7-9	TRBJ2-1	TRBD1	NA	CASSLTTGWYNEQFF	TGTGCCAGCAGCTTAACGACAGGGTGGTACAATGAGCAGTTCTTC
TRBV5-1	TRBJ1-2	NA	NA	CASSSFGTDGNGYTF	TGCGCCAGCAGCTCCTTTGGGACGGACGGAAATGGCTACACCTTC
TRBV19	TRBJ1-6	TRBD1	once	CASSARQGVTTLHF	TGTGCCAGTAGCGCCCGACAGGGTGTTACCACCCTCCACTTT
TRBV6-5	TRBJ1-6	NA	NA	CASSFYSGRGNSPLHF	TGTGCCAGCAGTTTCTATTCCGGCAGGGGCAATTCACCCCTCCACTTT
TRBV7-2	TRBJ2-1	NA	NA	CASSSSVGNEQFF	TGTGCCAGCAGCTCGTCCGTCGGCAATGAGCAGTTCTTC
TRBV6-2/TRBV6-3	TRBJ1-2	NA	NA	CASSDLGEMVYGYTF	TGTGCCAGCAGTGACCTAGGAGAAATGGTCTATGGCTACACCTTC
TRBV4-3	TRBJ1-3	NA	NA	CASSQDRGSGNTIYF	TGCGCCAGCAGCCAAGATCGGGGCTCTGGAAACACCATATATTTT
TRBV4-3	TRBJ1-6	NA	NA	CASSQDWENNSPLHF	TGCGCCAGCAGCCAAGATTGGGAAAATAATTCACCCCTCCACTTT
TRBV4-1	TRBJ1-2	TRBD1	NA	CASGGTGTSNYGYTF	TGCGCCAGCGGGGGGACAGGGACGTCAAACTATGGCTACACCTTC
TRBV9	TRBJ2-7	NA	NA	CASSVALGDYEQYF	TGTGCCAGCAGCGTAGCTTTGGGAGATTACGAGCAGTACTTC
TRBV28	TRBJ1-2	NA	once	CASSFYPTDYGYTF	TGTGCCAGCAGCTTTTACCCGACGGATTATGGCTACACCTTC
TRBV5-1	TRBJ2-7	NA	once	CASSVGLPGAYEQYF	TGCGCCAGCAGTGTCGGACTACCGGGGGCCTACGAGCAGTACTTC
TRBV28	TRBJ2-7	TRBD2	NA	CASSPPGLAGWEQYF	TGTGCCAGCAGTCCCCCGGGACTAGCGGGATGGGAGCAGTACTTC
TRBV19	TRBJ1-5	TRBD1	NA	CASSGVWGDSKEYSNQPQHF	TGTGCCAGTAGTGGGGTTTGGGGGGACAGCAAGGAATATAGCAATCAGCCCCAGCATTTT
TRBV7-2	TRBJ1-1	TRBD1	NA	CASSPRDRVTEAFF	TGTGCCAGCAGCCCCCGGGACAGGGTCACTGAAGCTTTCTTT
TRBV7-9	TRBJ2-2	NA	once	CASGVDRSTGELFF	TGTGCCAGTGGGGTAGATAGGAGCACCGGGGAGCTGTTTTTT
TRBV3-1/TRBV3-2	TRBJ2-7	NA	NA	CASSHTSSFYEQYF	TGTGCCAGCAGTCACACTAGTAGTTTTTACGAGCAGTACTTC
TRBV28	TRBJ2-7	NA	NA	CASDSSYEQYF	TGTGCCAGCGACAGCTCCTACGAGCAGTACTTC
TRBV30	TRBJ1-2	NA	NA	CAWRSRVPRDGYTF	TGTGCCTGGAGATCCAGGGTCCCAAGAGATGGCTACACCTTC
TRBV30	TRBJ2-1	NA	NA	CAWNWGSYNEQFF	TGTGCCTGGAACTGGGGCTCCTACAATGAGCAGTTCTTC
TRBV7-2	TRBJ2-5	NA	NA	CASSIRRGLGETQYF	TGTGCCAGCAGCATCCGCCGGGGGCTAGGAGAGACCCAGTACTTC
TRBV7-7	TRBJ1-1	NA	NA	CASSRGLNTEAFF	TGTGCTAGCAGCCGAGGGCTCAACACTGAAGCTTTCTTT
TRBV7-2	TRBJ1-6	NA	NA	CASSLPTRRNSPLHF	TGTGCCAGCAGCCTACCGACAAGGAGGAATTCACCCCTCCACTTT
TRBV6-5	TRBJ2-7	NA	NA	CASSYVGSSSSYEQYF	TGTGCCAGCAGTTACGTGGGCAGCTCCAGCTCCTACGAGCAGTACTTC
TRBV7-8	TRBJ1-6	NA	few	CASSFGQHNSPLHF	TGTGCCAGCAGCTTCGGACAGCATAATTCACCCCTCCACTTT
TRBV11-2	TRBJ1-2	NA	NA	CASSLEVGVVYGYTF	TGTGCCAGCAGCTTAGAAGTGGGGGTCGTCTATGGCTACACCTTC
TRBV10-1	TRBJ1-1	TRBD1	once	CASSDIRQGVNEAFF	TGCGCCAGCAGTGATATCCGGCAGGGGGTGAATGAAGCTTTCTTT
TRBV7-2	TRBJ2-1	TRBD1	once	CASSPSDRGAEQFF	TGTGCCAGCAGCCCCTCCGACAGGGGTGCTGAGCAGTTCTTC
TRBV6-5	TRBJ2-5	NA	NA	CAIKSTGLARETQYF	TGTGCCATCAAATCAACGGGGCTAGCGAGAGAGACCCAGTACTTC
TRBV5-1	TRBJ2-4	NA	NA	CASSSEQGGRAKNIQYF	TGCGCCAGCAGCTCCGAACAGGGAGGGCGTGCCAAAAACATTCAGTACTTC
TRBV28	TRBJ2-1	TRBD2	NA	CASSLELAGENEQFF	TGTGCCAGCAGTTTGGAACTAGCGGGGGAGAATGAGCAGTTCTTC